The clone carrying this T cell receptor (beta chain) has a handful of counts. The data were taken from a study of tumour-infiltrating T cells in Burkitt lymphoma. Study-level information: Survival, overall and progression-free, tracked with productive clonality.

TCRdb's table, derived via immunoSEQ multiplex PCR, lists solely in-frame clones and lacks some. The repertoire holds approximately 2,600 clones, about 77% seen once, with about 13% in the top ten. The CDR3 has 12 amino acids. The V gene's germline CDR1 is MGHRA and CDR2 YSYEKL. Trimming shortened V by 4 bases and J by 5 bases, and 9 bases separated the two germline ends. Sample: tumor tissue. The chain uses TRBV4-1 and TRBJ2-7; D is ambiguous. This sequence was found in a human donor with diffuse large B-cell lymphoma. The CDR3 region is CASSPRSNEQYF. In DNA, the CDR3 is TGCGCCAGCAGCCCCCGCTCGAACGAGCAGTACTTC.